This T cell receptor beta chain comes out of a study of blood T cell repertoires in COVID-19. Study at large: The samples span acute and convalescent COVID-19 from the United States, Italy and Spain. T cells, B-cell-depleted T cells, or PBMCs provided the cDNA or gDNA that served as material.

In the authors' methods: For nucleated cells, counts were estimated from reference gene primer amplification. The assay was immunoSEQ multiplex PCR, and TCRdb's table has in-frame clones only and misses some. The DNA was the basis for D and trimming; V, J and clone size are from that table. Among about 83,000 clones listed, roughly nine tenths were seen once. CDR1 LGHNA and CDR2 YNFKEQ come from the germline V gene. CDR3 length equals 15 residues. Trimming left V 0 bases short and J 4 bases short, with 9 bases between. V usage is TRBV4-2 and J usage is TRBJ1-4; D might be TRBD1 (5 bases). This TCR was recovered from a woman of 80 years or more with active or convalescent COVID-19. The sequencing input was peripheral blood. In DNA, the CDR3 is TGTGCCAGCAGCCAAGACCCAGGGAATAATGAAAAACTGTTTTTT. Encoded protein: CASSQDPGNNEKLFF.